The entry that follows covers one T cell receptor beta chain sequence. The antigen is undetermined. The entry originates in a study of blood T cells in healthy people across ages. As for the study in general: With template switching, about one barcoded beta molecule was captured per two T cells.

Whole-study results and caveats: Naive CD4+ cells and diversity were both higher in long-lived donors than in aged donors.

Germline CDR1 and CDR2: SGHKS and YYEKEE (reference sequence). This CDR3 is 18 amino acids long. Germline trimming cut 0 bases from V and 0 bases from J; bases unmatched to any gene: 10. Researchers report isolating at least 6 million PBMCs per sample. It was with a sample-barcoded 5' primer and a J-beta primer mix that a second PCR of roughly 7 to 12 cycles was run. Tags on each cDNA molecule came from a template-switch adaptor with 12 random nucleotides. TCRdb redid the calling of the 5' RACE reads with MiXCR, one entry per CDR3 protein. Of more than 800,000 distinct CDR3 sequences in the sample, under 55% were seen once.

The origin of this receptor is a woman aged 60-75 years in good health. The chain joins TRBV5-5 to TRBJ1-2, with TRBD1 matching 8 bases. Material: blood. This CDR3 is CASSLAPAGGTTNYGYTF. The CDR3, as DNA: TGTGCCAGCAGCTTGGCCCCGGCAGGGGGCACAACTAACTATGGCTACACCTTC.